This T cell receptor beta chain was sequenced during a study of PD-1 blockade in mismatch repair-deficient tumors. Sequencing used immunoSEQ multiplex PCR; TCRdb keeps in-frame clones, though not all of them. The sample holds under 95,000 clones, 81% seen once. Germline CDR1 KGHSH, CDR2 LQKENI. Trimming removed 1 base from V and 6 bases from J; junction bases left unmatched: 11. CDR3 length: 17 amino acids. The sample holds one count of this clone. J is TRBJ2-3 and V is TRBV18; 9 bases are shared with TRBD2. The sequence was obtained from an adult with mismatch repair-deficient cancer. The input for sequencing was peripheral blood, taken 12 weeks after starting pembrolizumab. CDR3 DNA: TGTGCCAGCTCACCACTCCCTAGCGGGAAATGGACGGATACGCAGTATTTT. Its translation is CASSPLPSGKWTDTQYF.